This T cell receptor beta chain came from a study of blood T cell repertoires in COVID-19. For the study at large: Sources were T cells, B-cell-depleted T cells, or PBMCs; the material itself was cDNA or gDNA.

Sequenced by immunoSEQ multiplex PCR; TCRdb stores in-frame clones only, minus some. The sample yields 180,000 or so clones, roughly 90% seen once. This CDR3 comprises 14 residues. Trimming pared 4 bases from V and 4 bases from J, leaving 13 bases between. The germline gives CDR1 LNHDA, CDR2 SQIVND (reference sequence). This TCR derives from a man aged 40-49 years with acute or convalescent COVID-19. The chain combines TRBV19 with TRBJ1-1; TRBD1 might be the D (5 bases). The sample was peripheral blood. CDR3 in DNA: TGTGCCAGTAGTACCCTTTGGGGCTCCACTGAAGCTTTCTTT. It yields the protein CASSTLWGSTEAFF.